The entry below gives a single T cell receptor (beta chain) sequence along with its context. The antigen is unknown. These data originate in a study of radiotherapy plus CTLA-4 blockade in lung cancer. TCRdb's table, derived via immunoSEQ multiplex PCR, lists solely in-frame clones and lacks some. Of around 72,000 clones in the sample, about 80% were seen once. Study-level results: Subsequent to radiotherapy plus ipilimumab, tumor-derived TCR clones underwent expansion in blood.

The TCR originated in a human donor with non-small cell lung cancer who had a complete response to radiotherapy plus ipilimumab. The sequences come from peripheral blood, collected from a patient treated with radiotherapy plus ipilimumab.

CDR3 region: CASSLKRGLSTGELFF. The CDR3 region has the DNA TGTGCCAGCAGCTTAAAAAGGGGGCTTAGCACCGGGGAGCTGTTTTTT. The chain joins TRBV7-2 to TRBJ2-2; the match to TRBD1 covers 7 bases. The CDR3 is made up of 16 amino acids. Germline lookup yields CDR1 SGHTA and CDR2 FQGNSA. After removal of 2 bases from V and 4 bases from J, the junction contained 7 bases not matched to a gene.